These T cell receptor beta chains were read from a single sample in a study of blood T cell repertoires in COVID-19. Only in-frame clones appear in the TCRdb table, and some are missing; sequencing was by immunoSEQ multiplex PCR. The data contain 75,000 to 95,000 clones, more than 85% of them singletons. Sample: peripheral blood. The source is a man aged 60 to 75 with acute or convalescent COVID-19. The CDR3 runs from the conserved cysteine through the conserved F or W. The D gene is left open where the match is weak. Only part of the rows carry a size: once, few, many, or a class if the clone is expanded.

CASSAGGTYEQYF | TGTGCCAGCAGCGCGGGGGGGACTTACGAGCAGTACTTC | TRBD2 | TRBJ2-7 | few | TRBV9
CASSPAGLAGNNEQFF | TGTGCCAGCAGCCCGGCGGGACTAGCGGGGAACAATGAGCAGTTCTTC | NA | TRBJ2-1 | NA | TRBV12-1
CASSPGTSVEKLFF | TGTGCCAGCAGCCCAGGGACATCCGTGGAAAAACTGTTTTTT | NA | TRBJ1-4 | NA | TRBV11-2
CASSMETGVYNEQFF | TGTGCCAGTAGTATGGAGACAGGGGTCTACAATGAGCAGTTCTTC | TRBD1 | TRBJ2-1 | NA | TRBV19
CASSLGGEGAFF | TGTGCCAGCAGCCTGGGGGGAGAGGGGGCTTTCTTT | NA | TRBJ1-1 | NA | TRBV27
CASSPRVDYEQYF | TGTGCCAGCAGCCCACGGGTAGACTACGAGCAGTACTTC | NA | TRBJ2-7 | NA | TRBV3-1/TRBV3-2
CASSQDRGTVGYTF | TGCGCCAGCAGCCAGGACAGGGGGACGGTTGGCTACACCTTC | TRBD1 | TRBJ1-2 | NA | TRBV4-3
CASSEMGQLNTEAFF | TGTGCCAGCAGTGAAATGGGACAGTTGAACACTGAAGCTTTCTTT | TRBD1 | TRBJ1-1 | once | TRBV6-1
CAIQWGTGGIGYTF | TGTGCCATTCAATGGGGGACAGGGGGGATTGGCTACACCTTC | TRBD1 | TRBJ1-2 | NA | TRBV6-5
CASSQEVNRANEQFF | TGTGCCAGCAGCCAAGAAGTCAACAGGGCTAATGAGCAGTTCTTC | NA | TRBJ2-1 | NA | TRBV14
CASSYSSQGEAFF | TGTGCCAGCAGTTACTCCTCCCAGGGAGAAGCTTTCTTT | NA | TRBJ1-1 | NA | TRBV6-2/TRBV6-3
CASSTGTSGSAGITGELFF | TGTGCCAGCAGTACTGGGACTAGCGGGAGCGCCGGTATCACCGGGGAGCTGTTTTTT | TRBD2 | TRBJ2-2 | NA | TRBV27
CASSQLAGGTYEQYF | TGCGCCAGCAGCCAACTAGCGGGAGGCACCTACGAGCAGTACTTC | TRBD2 | TRBJ2-7 | NA | TRBV4-3
CASSLQGANEAFF | TGTGCCAGCAGCTTACAGGGGGCCAATGAAGCTTTCTTT | TRBD1 | TRBJ1-1 | NA | TRBV13
CASSLRSTTDTQYF | TGTGCCAGCAGCTTACGGTCGACAACAGATACGCAGTATTTT | NA | TRBJ2-3 | NA | TRBV11-2
CASTLSAGSNEQYF | TGCGCCAGCACCCTCTCGGCAGGCTCCAACGAGCAGTACTTC | NA | TRBJ2-7 | few | TRBV5-1
CASAPRDTTYEQYF | TGTGCCAGCGCACCCCGGGACACAACCTACGAGCAGTACTTC | NA | TRBJ2-7 | NA | TRBV27
CASRPIGGQSNQPQHF | TGTGCCAGTAGGCCAATAGGAGGACAGAGCAATCAGCCCCAGCATTTT | NA | TRBJ1-5 | NA | TRBV19
CASSPSGMGNTIYF | TGTGCCAGCTCACCCTCAGGGATGGGAAACACCATATATTTT | NA | TRBJ1-3 | NA | TRBV18
CASSAWTDQETQYF | TGTGCCAGCAGCGCATGGACAGACCAAGAGACCCAGTACTTC | NA | TRBJ2-5 | NA | TRBV11-1
CASSARGRGANYGYTF | TGTGCCAGCAGTGCCCGCGGCCGGGGAGCTAACTATGGCTACACCTTC | NA | TRBJ1-2 | NA | TRBV25-1
CASSAGARQVQETQYF | TGTGCCAGCTCGGCGGGGGCCCGCCAGGTACAAGAGACCCAGTACTTC | NA | TRBJ2-5 | NA | TRBV9
CASGTGTATDTQYF | TGTGCTAGTGGGACCGGGACAGCCACAGATACGCAGTATTTT | TRBD1 | TRBJ2-3 | once | TRBV12-5
CASSDSGRNQPQHF | TGTGCCAGCAGTGATTCAGGAAGAAATCAGCCCCAGCATTTT | NA | TRBJ1-5 | NA | TRBV6-1
CASRDRGNQPQHF | TGTGCCAGCAGAGACAGGGGGAATCAGCCCCAGCATTTT | TRBD1 | TRBJ1-5 | NA | TRBV25-1
CASSYEADSYNEQFF | TGTGCCAGCAGCTACGAAGCGGACTCCTACAATGAGCAGTTCTTC | NA | TRBJ2-1 | NA | TRBV5-6
CASTHRGAGDEKLFF | TGTGCCAGCACCCACAGGGGGGCGGGTGATGAAAAACTGTTTTTT | TRBD1 | TRBJ1-4 | once | TRBV27
CASSAGPDTQYF | TGTGCCAGCAGCGCGGGACCAGATACGCAGTATTTT | NA | TRBJ2-3 | NA | TRBV28
CASSFGRASSYEQYF | TGTGCCAGCAGCTTCGGCAGGGCATCCTCCTACGAGCAGTACTTC | NA | TRBJ2-7 | NA | TRBV7-8
CSVSQGRATEAFF | TGCAGCGTTTCCCAGGGGAGGGCCACTGAAGCTTTCTTT | NA | TRBJ1-1 | NA | TRBV29-1
CASNPGGRELTNEKLFF | TGCGCCAGCAACCCTGGAGGCCGAGAGTTAACTAATGAAAAACTGTTTTTT | NA | TRBJ1-4 | NA | TRBV5-1
CASSLNGISYEQYF | TGTGCCAGCAGCTTAAACGGGATCTCCTACGAGCAGTACTTC | NA | TRBJ2-7 | NA | TRBV7-2
CASTAEDRPYEQYF | TGTGCCAGCACTGCTGAGGACAGGCCCTACGAGCAGTACTTC | TRBD1 | TRBJ2-7 | NA | TRBV6-6
CASSQNTGERNQPQHF | TGCGCCAGCAGCCAGAACACAGGGGAGAGGAATCAGCCCCAGCATTTT | TRBD1 | TRBJ1-5 | few | TRBV4-1
CASSPQGSTDTQYF | TGTGCCAGCTCACCACAGGGGAGCACAGATACGCAGTATTTT | NA | TRBJ2-3 | NA | TRBV18
CASSPGYNYGYTF | TGTGCCAGCAGCCCGGGATATAACTATGGCTACACCTTC | NA | TRBJ1-2 | NA | TRBV11-3
CASSPQGRLRGYTF | TGTGCCAGCAGTCCACAGGGGCGTCTAAGAGGCTACACCTTC | TRBD1 | TRBJ1-2 | NA | TRBV6-5
CASSQDYFLNSPLHF | TGCGCCAGCAGCCAAGATTATTTCCTTAATTCACCCCTCCACTTT | NA | TRBJ1-6 | NA | TRBV4-3
CASSIDLEEWYNEQFF | TGTGCCAGTAGTATAGATCTAGAGGAGTGGTACAATGAGCAGTTCTTC | NA | TRBJ2-1 | NA | TRBV19
CASSIGQGVGETQYF | TGTGCCAGTAGTATCGGTCAGGGCGTCGGGGAGACCCAGTACTTC | NA | TRBJ2-5 | NA | TRBV19
CASSLTGANTGELFF | TGTGCCAGCAGCCTGACAGGGGCGAACACCGGGGAGCTGTTTTTT | TRBD1 | TRBJ2-2 | NA | TRBV5-5
CASSLGHEQFF | TGTGCCAGCAGCTTAGGACACGAGCAGTTCTTC | NA | TRBJ2-1 | NA | TRBV7-2